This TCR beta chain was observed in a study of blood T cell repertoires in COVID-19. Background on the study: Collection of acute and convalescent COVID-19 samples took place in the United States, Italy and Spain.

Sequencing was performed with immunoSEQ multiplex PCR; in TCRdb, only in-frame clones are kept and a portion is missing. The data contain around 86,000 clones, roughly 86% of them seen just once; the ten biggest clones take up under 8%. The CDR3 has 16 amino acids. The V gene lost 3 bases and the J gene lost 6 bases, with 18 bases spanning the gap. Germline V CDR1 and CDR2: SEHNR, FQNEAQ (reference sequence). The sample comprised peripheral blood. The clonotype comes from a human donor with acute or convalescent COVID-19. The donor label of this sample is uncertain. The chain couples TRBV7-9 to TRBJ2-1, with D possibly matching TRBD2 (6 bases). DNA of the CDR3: TGTGCCAGCAGCTTGGCGGGACGGACTTTTTTCAATGAGCAGTTCTTC. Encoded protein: CASSLAGRTFFNEQFF.